The clone carrying this TCR beta chain appeared a few times. Its antigen is undetermined. The V gene end was trimmed by 0 bases and the J gene end by 6 bases; junction bases not matched to a gene: 2. The CDR3 covers 14 residues. The germline V gene encodes CDR1 GTSNPN and CDR2 SVGIG (reference sequence). The table came from immunoSEQ multiplex PCR; TCRdb's copy has only in-frame clones and leaves some out. The sample lists roughly 140,000 clones, roughly 92% seen once, with 9% to 9.5% in the top ten. This entry is derived from a study of T cell responses to AZD1222 COVID-19 vaccine. Overall study findings and caveats: Two doses of AZD1222 preceded a rise in Spike-specific TCR breadth and depth. Most donors were white British and more were female, and clonal diversity was possibly underestimated. Just five or six AZD1222 recipients were seropositive at baseline.

This clonotype was obtained from an adult who received the AZD1222 COVID-19 vaccine. V gene TRBV30 combines with J gene TRBJ2-2; 9 nucleotides agree with TRBD2. The input for sequencing was peripheral blood, taken 28 days after the second AZD1222 dose. The DNA for the CDR3 is TGTGCCTGGAGTGTGGGACTAGCATCCGGGGAGCTGTTTTTT. Translated, it gives CAWSVGLASGELFF.